The clone carrying this TCR beta chain was seen a single time. CDR3 length: 14 residues. CDR1 MNHEY and CDR2 SVGAGI come from the germline V gene. Between the trimmed V and J ends, which lost 6 bases and 2 bases, there was a span of 14 bases. The sample comes from a study of blood T cell repertoires in COVID-19. For the study at large: Acute and convalescent COVID-19 specimens originated in the United States, Italy and Spain.

Generated by immunoSEQ multiplex PCR, the TCRdb table keeps only in-frame clones and is missing some. In the table there are nearly 60,000 clones, around 89% of which are singletons. The source is a man aged 60 to 75 with active COVID-19. V usage is TRBV6-5 and J usage is TRBJ2-7; TRBD1 might be the D (7 bases). The sequencing input was peripheral blood. The CDR3 nucleotides are TGTGCCAGCAGGAAGGGGGCGGGAACCTACGAGCAGTACTTC. It encodes CASRKGAGTYEQYF.